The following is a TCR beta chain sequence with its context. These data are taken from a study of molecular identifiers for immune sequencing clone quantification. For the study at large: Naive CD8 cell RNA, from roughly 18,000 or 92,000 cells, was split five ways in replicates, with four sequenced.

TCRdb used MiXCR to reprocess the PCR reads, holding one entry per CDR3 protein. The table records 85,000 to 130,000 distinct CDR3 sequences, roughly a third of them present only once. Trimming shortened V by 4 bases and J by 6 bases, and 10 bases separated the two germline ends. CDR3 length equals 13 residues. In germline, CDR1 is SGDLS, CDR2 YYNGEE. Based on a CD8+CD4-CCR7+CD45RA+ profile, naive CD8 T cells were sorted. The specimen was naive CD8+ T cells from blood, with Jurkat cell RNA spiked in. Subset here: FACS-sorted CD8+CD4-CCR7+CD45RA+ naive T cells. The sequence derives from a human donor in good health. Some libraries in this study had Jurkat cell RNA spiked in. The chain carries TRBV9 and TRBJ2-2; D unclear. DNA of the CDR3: TGTGCCAGCAGCAAGGGCTCGGCCGGGGAGCTGTTTTTT. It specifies CASSKGSAGELFF.